This passage covers 10 T cell receptor beta chains from one sample sequenced in a study of HIV-infected patients and healthy controls. TCRdb independently ran MiXCR on the 5' RACE reads; one entry per CDR3 protein. The sample yields about 67,000 distinct CDR3 sequences, roughly a sixth seen once. Material for sequencing was CD4+ T cells from blood. Receptors originate from a human donor in good health.

This chain links TRBV29-1 with TRBJ2-2; D gene uncertain. The germline CDR1 and CDR2 sequences are SQVTM and ANQGSEA. The germline V and J ends were trimmed by 5 bases and 1 base, with 11 bases remaining between them. CDR3 length equals 14 residues. This chain's CDR3 is CSVRVAKNTGELFF. CDR3 sequence (DNA): TGCAGCGTTAGAGTGGCTAAGAACACCGGGGAGCTGTTTTTT.

Turning to this clonotype: Sequence at one end of the junction differs from germline and may be a read error. This chain uses TRBV29-1 with TRBJ2-7; 7 positions match TRBD1. The CDR3 totals 17 residues. Per the germline V gene, CDR1 is SQVTM and CDR2 is ANQGSEA. The CDR3 loop is CSVEGRNRGKRQIEQYF. CDR3 bases: TGCAGCGTCGAAGGCCGGAACAGGGGCAAAAGACAAATCGAGCAGTACTTC.

CDR3 sequence (DNA): TGTGCCAGCAGCTTTAGGGGGGAGCTGTTTTTT. Encoded protein: CASSFRGELFF. The chain joins TRBV7-9 to TRBJ2-2; D ambiguous. From germline, CDR1 is SEHNR and CDR2 FQNEAQ (reference sequence). V dropped 3 bases and J dropped 8 bases, with 4 bases sitting between them. The CDR3 consists of 11 residues.

This clonotype was counted a few times. The chain joins TRBV7-2 to TRBJ2-2; TRBD2 aligns across 9 bases. CDR1 and CDR2 from the germline V gene are SGHTA and FQGNSA. The junction had 5 bases not matched to a gene; V was cut back by 6 bases and J by 0 bases. The CDR3 length is 16 residues. CDR3 loop: CASSLSGSPNTGELFF. CDR3 nucleotide sequence: TGTGCCAGCAGTCTTAGCGGGAGTCCGAACACCGGGGAGCTGTTTTTT. Complete variable domain (other parts from reference TRBV7-2 and TRBJ2-2): GAGVSQSPSNKVTEKGKDVELRCDPISGHTALYWYRQSLGQGLEFLIYFQGNSAPDKSGLPSDRFSAERTGGSVSTLTIQRTQQEDSAVYLCASSLSGSPNTGELFFGEGSRLTVL.

The CDR3 DNA is TGTGCCAGCAGCCAAACGACAGGGAACTATGGCTACACCTTC. It codes for CASSQTTGNYGYTF. The genes are TRBV3-1 and TRBJ1-2; 7 bases are a match to TRBD1. Per germline, CDR1 LGHDT and CDR2 YNNKEL (reference sequence). The CDR3 totals 14 residues. With V trimmed by 2 bases and J by 2 bases, 2 bases remained unmatched. The entire variable domain, with the rest obtained from reference TRBV3-1 and TRBJ1-2, is as follows: DTAVSQTPKYLVTQMGNDKSIKCEQNLGHDTMYWYKQDSKKFLKIMFSYNNKELIINETVPNRFSPKSPDKAHLNLHINSLELGDSAVYFCASSQTTGNYGYTFGSGTRLTVV.

This clonotype showed up just a few times. V and J are TRBV28 and TRBJ2-7; 10 nucleotides align to TRBD1. The CDR3 loop spans 13 amino acids. Per germline, CDR1 MDHEN and CDR2 SYDVKM. With V trimmed by 6 bases and J by 7 bases, 6 bases remained unmatched. Here the CDR3 reads CASSRQGASEQYF. For the CDR3, the DNA is TGTGCCAGCAGCCGACAGGGGGCCAGTGAGCAGTACTTC.

V and J are TRBV13 and TRBJ1-4, with D maybe TRBD1 (5 bases). The CDR3 covers 13 residues. The germline V and J ends were trimmed by 7 bases and 6 bases, with 12 bases remaining between them. Germline CDR1 and CDR2: PRHDT and FYEKMQ (reference sequence). CDR3 coding DNA: TGTGCCAGCACTCGGCAGGGTTATGAAAAACTGTTTTTT. Translating it yields CASTRQGYEKLFF.

The chain employs TRBV7-9 and TRBJ2-1, with D perhaps TRBD1 (5 bases). Per the germline V gene, CDR1 is SEHNR and CDR2 is FQNEAQ (reference sequence). V lost 1 base and J 5 bases, leaving 9 bases between the germline ends. This CDR3 region has 14 residues. The chain's CDR3 is CASSLVQANNEQFF. The CDR3 nucleotides read TGTGCCAGCAGCTTAGTACAGGCGAACAATGAGCAGTTCTTC.

This chain links TRBV30 with TRBJ2-7; D might be TRBD2 (6 bases). CDR3 length equals 11 residues. Germline V lookup: CDR1 GTSNPN, CDR2 SVGIG (reference sequence). Deletions cut 4 bases from V and 7 bases from J, with 11 bases between. The CDR3 here is CAWIRGWEQYF. CDR3 coding DNA: TGTGCCTGGATACGGGGGTGGGAGCAGTACTTC.

This clonotype was observed at least ten times. The chain recombines TRBV12-5 with TRBJ2-1; D is undetermined. Trimming cost V 6 bases and J 9 bases, with 9 bases left between them. The germline V gene has CDR1 LGHNT and CDR2 FRNRAP. The CDR3 consists of 11 residues. The CDR3 DNA sequence: TGTGCTAGTGGCTCCCGTATTGAGCAGTTCTTC. Protein sequence: CASGSRIEQFF.